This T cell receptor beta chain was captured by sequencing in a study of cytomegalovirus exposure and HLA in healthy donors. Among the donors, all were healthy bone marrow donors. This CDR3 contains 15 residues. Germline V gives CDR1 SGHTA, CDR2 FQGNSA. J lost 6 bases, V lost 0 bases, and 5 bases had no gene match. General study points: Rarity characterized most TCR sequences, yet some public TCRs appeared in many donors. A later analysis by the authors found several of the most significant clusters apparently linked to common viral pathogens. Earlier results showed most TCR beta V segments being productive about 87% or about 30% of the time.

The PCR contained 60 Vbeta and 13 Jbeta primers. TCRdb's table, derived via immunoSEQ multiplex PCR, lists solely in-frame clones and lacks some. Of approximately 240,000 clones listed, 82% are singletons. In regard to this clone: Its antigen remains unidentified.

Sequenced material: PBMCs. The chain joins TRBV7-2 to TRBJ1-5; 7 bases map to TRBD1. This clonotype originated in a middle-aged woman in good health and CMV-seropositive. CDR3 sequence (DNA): TGTGCCAGCAGCTTAGCAGGGGGCTCCGGTCAGCCCCAGCATTTT. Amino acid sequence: CASSLAGGSGQPQHF. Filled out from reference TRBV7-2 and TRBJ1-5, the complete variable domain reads GAGVSQSPSNKVTEKGKDVELRCDPISGHTALYWYRQSLGQGLEFLIYFQGNSAPDKSGLPSDRFSAERTGGSVSTLTIQRTQQEDSAVYLCASSLAGGSGQPQHFGDGTRLSIL.